The present T cell receptor beta chain was sequenced within a study of multiple sclerosis patients with progressive multifocal leukoencephalopathy. Study conclusions and caveats: Findings may reflect JC virus infection or just general immunocompromise.

With 7 bases removed from V and 5 bases from J, the gap between germline ends came to 11 bases. CDR3 size: 13 residues. The germline gives CDR1 SGHAT, CDR2 FQNNGV. Measured with immunoSEQ multiplex PCR; TCRdb has only the in-frame clones, and not every one. Counted here are about 30,000 clones, about 90% occurring once; the ten biggest clones make up approximately 1.5%. Details on this clone: Its specificity is unknown.

Time point defined: more than 5 months of natalizumab therapy. The genes are TRBV11-2 and TRBJ2-2, with D perhaps assigned TRBD1 or TRBD2 (5 bases each). The receptor comes from a human donor with multiple sclerosis. Here the sequenced sample was PBMCs, taken from a patient treated with natalizumab. The CDR3 nucleotides read TGTGCCAGCACGGGGTGGGGGACCGGGGAGCTGTTTTTT. Amino acid sequence: CASTGWGTGELFF.